This T cell receptor (beta chain) was obtained from a study of CD8 T cells in ankylosing spondylitis. Whole-study findings and limits: One TCR beta motif, made up of seven to nine highly homologous variants, appeared characteristic of ankylosing spondylitis blood.

CDR1 and CDR2 from the germline V gene are SGHTA and FQGNSA. The CDR3 runs to 15 residues. V lost 1 base, J lost 0 bases, and 10 bases lay in between. 5'-RACE, quantitative and with molecular barcodes, yielded the TCR beta libraries. One entry per CDR3 protein, called by TCRdb with MiXCR from the 5' RACE reads. The data contain 400,000 to 450,000 distinct CDR3 sequences, 15% to 20% of them seen just once; the ten biggest clones take up just over 1%. With regard to this clonotype: The target antigen is unknown.

The chain uses TRBV7-2 and TRBJ2-7; D unresolved. The sample taken for sequencing was blood, either unsorted or a sorted T cell fraction (not recorded which). The receptor comes from a male donor with ankylosing spondylitis. This CDR3 reads CASSLGTLGSYEQYF. As DNA, the CDR3 is TGTGCCAGCAGCTTAGGTACTTTGGGCTCCTACGAGCAGTACTTC.